This TCR beta chain was profiled in a study of blood T cell repertoires in COVID-19. For the study at large: COVID-19 samples, acute and convalescent, were from the United States, Italy and Spain.

In the original workflow: Reference gene primer amplification in the assay estimated nucleated cell counts. Using immunoSEQ multiplex PCR, the repertoire was profiled, and TCRdb retains in-frame clones only, with some absent. V and J calls and clone size are given by that table; D and trimming were obtained from the DNA. The top ten clones hold 27% of a sample with about 200,000 clones, roughly 83% of them seen once. The CDR3 is made up of 13 amino acids. CDR1 LNHDA and CDR2 SQIVND come from the germline V gene (reference sequence). Germline trimming cut 9 bases from V and 4 bases from J; bases unmatched to any gene: 6.

The rearrangement uses TRBV19 and TRBJ1-2; 9 bases align to TRBD1. The receptor's source is a man in his forties with acute or convalescent COVID-19. What was sequenced was peripheral blood. CDR3 in amino acids: CASLDRGTYGYTF. The CDR3 DNA sequence: TGTGCCAGCCTGGACAGGGGTACCTATGGCTACACCTTC.